These T cell receptor beta chains were read from a single sample in a study of T cell clones after liver transplantation. TCRdb keeps only in-frame clones here, not all; method: immunoSEQ multiplex PCR. The sample lists fewer than 85,000 clones; over 65% were seen once. The material was CD4+ T cells from blood, obtained at the 22-month timepoint. Every receptor here comes from a human patient who received a liver transplant. Some T cells could come from the graft donor. Each CDR3 is given with its conserved first and last residue. D genes are given only for firm matches. Rows may omit the clone size; those that give it use once, few, many or a size class.

V	D	J	size	CDR3	DNA
TRBV18	-	TRBJ2-5	-	CASSRENQETQYF	TGTGCCAGCTCCCGGGAAAACCAAGAGACCCAGTACTTC
TRBV11-2	-	TRBJ2-7	-	CASSLASRFNEQYF	TGTGCCAGCAGCTTAGCATCCCGATTCAATGAGCAGTACTTC
TRBV10-3	-	TRBJ1-3	few	CAISSGTGFSGNTIYF	TGTGCCATCAGTTCGGGAACAGGGTTTTCTGGAAACACCATATATTTT
TRBV6-1	-	TRBJ1-1	-	CASSPPSLNTEAFF	TGTGCCAGCTCCCCGCCGAGCTTGAACACTGAAGCTTTCTTT
TRBV11-2	-	TRBJ2-6	-	CASSISFIWTSGANVLTF	TGTGCCAGCAGCATAAGTTTCATATGGACATCAGGGGCCAACGTCCTGACTTTC
TRBV7-9	-	TRBJ1-1	-	CASSLARAGSTEAFF	TGTGCCAGCAGCTTAGCGCGGGCCGGCAGCACTGAAGCTTTCTTT
TRBV9	TRBD1	TRBJ2-3	-	CTSSVTGVRSDTQYF	TGTACCAGCAGCGTAACAGGGGTAAGATCAGATACGCAGTATTTT
TRBV5-5	-	TRBJ1-5	few	CASSFQWANQPQHF	TGTGCCAGCAGCTTTCAATGGGCGAATCAGCCCCAGCATTTT
TRBV5-1	-	TRBJ2-6	-	CASGGTASGANVLTF	TGCGCCAGCGGGGGGACAGCCTCTGGGGCCAACGTCCTGACTTTC
TRBV9	TRBD1	TRBJ2-3	-	CASSAYGTGSTDTQYF	TGTGCCAGCAGCGCCTATGGGACAGGGAGCACAGATACGCAGTATTTT
TRBV11-2	-	TRBJ1-2	-	CASSEERSYGYTF	TGTGCCAGCAGCGAGGAGAGGAGCTATGGCTACACCTTC
TRBV18	TRBD2	TRBJ2-3	-	CASSPQRDTDTQYF	TGTGCCAGCTCACCCCAGCGGGACACAGATACGCAGTATTTT
TRBV4-3	TRBD1	TRBJ1-4	few	CASSQEVGTGRMVLFF	TGCGCCAGCAGCCAAGAAGTGGGGACAGGGAGGATGGTACTGTTTTTT
TRBV4-3	-	TRBJ1-6	-	CASSQVNSPLHF	TGCGCCAGCAGCCAAGTTAATTCACCCCTCCACTTT
TRBV7-6	-	TRBJ2-1	-	CASRSTGIGEQFF	TGTGCCAGCAGATCAACAGGTATAGGAGAGCAGTTCTTC
TRBV7-2	-	TRBJ2-5	-	CASSLDLSGVETQYF	TGTGCCAGCAGCTTAGATCTATCGGGGGTAGAGACCCAGTACTTC
TRBV7-3	-	TRBJ2-1	once	CASSPQRVGYNEQFF	TGTGCCAGCAGCCCCCAGCGGGTGGGCTACAATGAGCAGTTCTTC
TRBV7-9	-	TRBJ2-7	-	CASSPLLSYEQYF	TGTGCCAGCAGCCCCCTCTTAAGCTACGAGCAGTACTTC
TRBV5-1	-	TRBJ2-5	-	CASSFWGGDFETQYF	TGCGCCAGCAGCTTCTGGGGGGGCGATTTCGAGACCCAGTACTTC
TRBV25-1	-	TRBJ2-1	-	CASSPTAIPYNEQFF	TGTGCCAGCAGTCCGACTGCCATCCCCTACAATGAGCAGTTCTTC
TRBV19	-	TRBJ2-2	-	CASSKGTGTGELFF	TGTGCCAGTAGTAAGGGCACGGGCACCGGGGAGCTGTTTTTT
TRBV5-5	-	TRBJ2-7	-	CASSSHRQATYEQYF	TGTGCCAGCAGCTCCCACCGACAGGCTACCTACGAGCAGTACTTC
TRBV4-1	-	TRBJ2-7	-	CASSQGRSRSF	TGCGCCAGCAGCCAGGGAAGATCCAGGTCTTTC
TRBV6-1	TRBD1	TRBJ1-2	-	CASSEGTGVANYGYTF	TGTGCCAGCAGTGAAGGGACAGGGGTGGCTAACTATGGCTACACCTTC
TRBV5-1	TRBD1	TRBJ1-1	few	CASSLPRQGGEAFF	TGCGCCAGCAGCTTACCCCGACAGGGCGGTGAAGCTTTCTTT
TRBV7-3	-	TRBJ1-6	-	CASSSQRDSPLHF	TGTGCCAGCAGCTCCCAGCGGGATTCACCCCTCCACTTT
TRBV18	-	TRBJ2-5	once	CASSQGPEETQYF	TGTGCCAGCTCACAGGGACCCGAGGAGACCCAGTACTTC
TRBV19	-	TRBJ1-2	-	CASKVGGKDYGYTF	TGTGCCAGTAAGGTCGGGGGGAAAGACTATGGCTACACCTTC
TRBV19	TRBD1	TRBJ1-2	-	CASTGTDRGNGYTF	TGTGCCAGTACGGGGACAGACAGAGGCAATGGCTACACCTTC
TRBV11-1	TRBD2	TRBJ2-7	-	CASSLSPGTSGNHIYEQYF	TGTGCCAGCAGCTTATCCCCCGGGACTAGCGGCAATCATATCTACGAGCAGTACTTC
TRBV6-6	-	TRBJ1-4	-	CASSYSLEKLFF	TGTGCCAGCAGTTACTCGCTTGAAAAACTGTTTTTT
TRBV6-5	-	TRBJ1-1	-	CASTGPMNTEAFF	TGTGCCAGCACTGGGCCGATGAACACTGAAGCTTTCTTT
TRBV10-3	-	TRBJ2-7	-	CAISGYAESYEQYF	TGTGCCATCAGTGGCTACGCGGAATCCTACGAGCAGTACTTC
TRBV18	-	TRBJ2-7	-	CASSPISPPDEQYF	TGTGCCAGCTCACCGATTTCCCCTCCCGACGAGCAGTACTTC
TRBV5-4	-	TRBJ2-5	-	CASSLAGKQETQYF	TGTGCCAGCAGCTTGGCTGGCAAGCAAGAGACCCAGTACTTC
TRBV19	-	TRBJ1-3	-	CASRTRTDPSGNTIYF	TGTGCCAGTAGGACCCGAACAGATCCCTCTGGAAACACCATATATTTT
TRBV27	-	TRBJ2-3	-	CASSLGDGGDTQYF	TGTGCCAGCAGCCTAGGGGATGGGGGAGATACGCAGTATTTT
TRBV5-6	-	TRBJ2-5	-	CASSSSIGETQYF	TGTGCCAGCAGCTCCTCAATAGGCGAGACCCAGTACTTC
TRBV4-1	-	TRBJ1-1	-	CASSQDAGLWDTEAFF	TGCGCCAGCAGCCAAGACGCAGGTCTCTGGGACACTGAAGCTTTCTTT
TRBV30	-	TRBJ2-5	few	CACGFAGEVETQYF	TGTGCCTGTGGGTTCGCAGGGGAGGTAGAGACCCAGTACTTC
TRBV7-2	TRBD2	TRBJ2-3	-	CASSLVAGGSDTQYF	TGTGCCAGCAGCTTAGTCGCGGGAGGGTCAGATACGCAGTATTTT
TRBV7-8	TRBD1	TRBJ1-2	once	CASSPMGQGNYGYTF	TGTGCCAGCAGCCCTATGGGACAGGGGAACTATGGCTACACCTTC
TRBV27	TRBD2	TRBJ2-1	-	CASSSPGLAGGNEQFF	TGTGCCAGCAGTTCACCGGGACTAGCGGGGGGGAATGAGCAGTTCTTC
TRBV11-2	TRBD1	TRBJ1-1	-	CASSLGQGATEAFF	TGTGCCAGCAGCTTAGGACAGGGGGCCACTGAAGCTTTCTTT
TRBV28	TRBD1	TRBJ2-5	-	CASSLGTGWHQETQYF	TGTGCCAGCAGTCTCGGGACAGGGTGGCATCAAGAGACCCAGTACTTC
TRBV27	-	TRBJ2-7	-	CASSIPNSYEQYF	TGTGCCAGCAGTATCCCAAACTCCTACGAGCAGTACTTC
TRBV4-3	-	TRBJ1-1	-	CASSQEVSGNTEAFF	TGCGCCAGCAGCCAAGAAGTCTCGGGGAACACTGAAGCTTTCTTT
TRBV30	-	TRBJ1-5	-	CAWTQGSNQPQHF	TGTGCCTGGACACAAGGGAGCAATCAGCCCCAGCATTTT
TRBV7-3	-	TRBJ2-3	-	CASSRQGLFTDTQYF	TGTGCCAGCAGCCGGCAGGGCCTATTCACAGATACGCAGTATTTT
TRBV30	-	TRBJ2-1	-	CAWSARVSNEQFF	TGTGCCTGGAGTGCGAGGGTTTCCAATGAGCAGTTCTTC
TRBV30	TRBD2	TRBJ2-7	-	CAWTASGFYEQYF	TGTGCCTGGACGGCTAGCGGCTTCTACGAGCAGTACTTC
TRBV9	-	TRBJ1-2	-	CASSALKGSYGYTF	TGTGCCAGCAGCGCCCTTAAGGGGTCATATGGCTACACCTTC
TRBV7-2	TRBD2	TRBJ2-7	-	CASSLTSGPYEQYF	TGTGCCAGCAGCTTAACTAGCGGCCCCTACGAGCAGTACTTC
TRBV27	TRBD1	TRBJ2-1	few	CASSLGQGSYNEQFF	TGTGCCAGCAGTTTAGGACAGGGGTCATACAATGAGCAGTTCTTC
TRBV29-1	TRBD1	TRBJ2-2	-	CSVKHNRGVDTGELFF	TGCAGCGTTAAACATAACAGGGGGGTGGACACCGGGGAGCTGTTTTTT